These 27 T cell receptor beta chains were all obtained from the same sample, sequenced in a study of T cell clonotyping in hematopoietic cell transplantation. TCRdb's table, derived via immunoSEQ multiplex PCR, lists solely in-frame clones and lacks some. The sample holds 25,000 or so clones, approximately 77% seen once. Indicated time point: recipient sample about 28 days before transplant, after cytoreduction. The sample consisted of peripheral blood mononuclear cells, taken before stem cell transplant. All receptors derive from a man aged 50-60 years with myelodysplastic syndrome. Some clones in this sample may be carry-over from other donors' samples.

This clone has more than one count but fewer than ten. V is TRBV30 and J is TRBJ1-2; no definite D call. CDR3 length equals 13 residues. Germline-derived CDR1 and CDR2 are GTSNPN and SVGIG (reference sequence). The V and J ends lost 5 bases and 6 bases respectively, with 16 bases between them. CDR3 nucleotides: TGTGCCTGGTCTCGAGGTGAGGCGCATGGCTACACCTTC. Protein: CAWSRGEAHGYTF.

The chain is built from TRBV28 and TRBJ2-3, with 11 bases identical to TRBD2. Germline V gene sequence: CDR1 MDHEN, CDR2 SYDVKM. The length of the CDR3 is 15 residues. Losses at the gene ends were 9 bases for V and 1 base for J; bases not matched to a gene: 6. CDR3 DNA: TGTGCCAGTACCCTAGCGGGAGGTGGCACAGATACGCAGTATTTT. Amino acid sequence: CASTLAGGGTDTQYF.

The V call is TRBV6-1, the J call TRBJ2-7; 11 bases agree with TRBD2. Germline trimming cut 6 bases from V and 3 bases from J; bases unmatched to any gene: 4. The germline CDR1 and CDR2 sequences are MNHNS and SASEGT. CDR3 length: 14 amino acids. The DNA of the CDR3 is TGTGCCAGCAGGGTAGCGGGAGGGGGCTACGAGCAGTACTTC. It yields the protein CASRVAGGGYEQYF.

The gene calls are TRBV6-5 and TRBJ2-5, with 10 positions matching TRBD1. The V gene's germline CDR1 is MNHEY and CDR2 SVGAGI. CDR3 length equals 14 residues. Germline trimming cut 7 bases from V and 5 bases from J; bases unmatched to any gene: 7. CDR3 DNA: TGTGCCAGCATCGGGACAGGGGATTCGGAGACCCAGTACTTC. It translates to CASIGTGDSETQYF.

The rearrangement joins TRBV28 to TRBJ1-1; D is possibly TRBD1 (6 bases). The CDR3 contains 13 residues. The V gene's germline CDR1 is MDHEN and CDR2 SYDVKM. The V and J ends lost 7 bases and 3 bases respectively, with 12 bases between them. CDR3 residues: CASIRGGYTEAFF. For the CDR3, the DNA is TGTGCCAGCATAAGGGGGGGCTACACTGAAGCTTTCTTT.

This clone is a singleton in its sample. This sequence joins TRBV29-1 and TRBJ1-2; a possible D gene is TRBD1 (5 bases). The germline V and J ends were trimmed by 7 bases and 0 bases, with 9 bases remaining between them. The germline gives CDR1 SQVTM, CDR2 ANQGSEA. The CDR3 consists of 12 residues. DNA for the CDR3: TGCAGCGGGTCAGGGTCTAACTATGGCTACACCTTC. It translates to CSGSGSNYGYTF.

This chain joins TRBV6-5 and TRBJ2-7, with D maybe TRBD2 (6 bases). V was trimmed by 5 bases and J by 6 bases, leaving 17 bases between them. The CDR3 consists of 14 residues. CDR1 and CDR2 (germline): MNHEY, SVGAGI. The CDR3, as DNA: TGTGCCAGCAGTATCCGGGAGTTCCGGACCGAGCAGTACTTC. Amino acids: CASSIREFRTEQYF.

The genes are TRBV30 and TRBJ2-7, with 11 bases aligning to TRBD1. The CDR3 length is 13 residues. Germline CDR1 reads GTSNPN; CDR2 reads SVGIG (reference sequence). With 8 bases clipped from V and 9 bases from J, the junction kept 12 bases outside the gene matches. As DNA, the CDR3 is TGTGCCGGAGGACAGGGGGCGAGGGGGGGGCAGTACTTC. Amino acid sequence: CAGGQGARGGQYF.

The chain links TRBV2 to TRBJ1-1; D gene uncertain. The CDR3 is made up of 12 amino acids. The V gene lost 3 bases and the J gene lost 4 bases, with 6 bases spanning the gap. Per the germline V gene, CDR1 is SNHLY and CDR2 is FYNNEI. The CDR3 DNA follows: TGTGCCAGCAGTGATCAGGTCACTGAAGCTTTCTTT. This codes for CASSDQVTEAFF.

The genes are TRBV6-5 and TRBJ2-6; tentatively, D is TRBD1 (6 bases). Germline lookup yields CDR1 MNHEY and CDR2 SVGAGI. The CDR3 has 15 residues. V was pared by 6 bases and J by 1 base, with 10 bases between. The DNA of the CDR3 is TGTGCCAGCAGCTACAGGGTATCTGGGGCCAACGTCCTGACTTTC. It specifies CASSYRVSGANVLTF.

About this clone itself: A single base separates this from a much larger clone, so it may be a read error. The same CDR3 arises from other DNA sequences in this sample as well. The genes are TRBV6-5 and TRBJ1-5, with 9 bases matching TRBD1. Germline V gives CDR1 MNHEY, CDR2 SVGAGI. The CDR3 has 15 amino acids. The V and J ends lost 0 bases and 4 bases, in that order; junction bases with no gene match: 1. The CDR3 is CASSYSGQGNQPQHF. The CDR3 DNA reads TGTGCCAGCAGTTACTCGGGACAGGGAAATCAGCCCCAGCATTTT.

The chain is built from TRBV7-6 and TRBJ1-4, with D perhaps TRBD1 (5 bases). CDR3 length: 15 residues. Trimming stripped 5 bases from V and 4 bases from J, with 14 bases between. Germline V lookup: CDR1 SGHVS, CDR2 FNYEAQ. CDR3 sequence reads: CASSAEPGLNEKLFF. The DNA of the CDR3 is TGTGCCAGCAGCGCCGAGCCGGGGCTTAATGAAAAACTGTTTTTT.

The V and J genes are TRBV28 and TRBJ1-5, with D tentatively TRBD1 (5 bases). This CDR3 contains 16 residues. Trimming stripped 8 bases from V and 0 bases from J, with 17 bases between. CDR1 is MDHEN and CDR2 is SYDVKM in the germline V gene. The CDR3 DNA sequence: TGTGCCAGCCCACCCTCAGAAGGGGATAGCAATCAGCCCCAGCATTTT. Translating it yields CASPPSEGDSNQPQHF.

This clone was seen a single time. The J gene is TRBJ2-1, the V gene TRBV9; 8 positions agree with TRBD2. V lost 4 bases, J lost 4 bases, and 7 bases stayed unmatched. Per germline, CDR1 SGDLS and CDR2 YYNGEE. This CDR3 is 15 amino acids long. The CDR3 DNA reads as TGTGCCAGCAGCTTGAGCGGGGGCGGGTACAATGAGCAGTTCTTC. It specifies CASSLSGGGYNEQFF. Drawing the rest from reference TRBV9 and TRBJ2-1, the complete variable domain is DSGVTQTPKHLITATGQRVTLRCSPRSGDLSVYWYQQSLDQGLQFLIQYYNGEERAKGNILERFSAQQFPDLHSELNLSSLELGDSALYFCASSLSGGGYNEQFFGPGTRLTVL.

The V call is TRBV2, the J call TRBJ2-5; 7 positions agree with TRBD2. The germline V gene encodes CDR1 SNHLY and CDR2 FYNNEI. V trimming: 8 bases; J trimming: 2 bases; junction bases outside the gene matches: 5. This CDR3 has 13 amino acids. The CDR3 region has the DNA TGTGCCAGCTCAACTAGCGAGCAAGAGACCCAGTACTTC. It translates to CASSTSEQETQYF.

V usage is TRBV28 and J usage is TRBJ1-2; TRBD1 agrees at 9 bases. In germline, CDR1 is MDHEN, CDR2 SYDVKM. Unmatched junction bases numbered 15, after V lost 5 bases and J lost 5 bases. The CDR3 covers 17 residues. CDR3 protein: CASSPHRGTGRRYGYTF. CDR3 nucleotide sequence: TGTGCCAGCAGTCCCCATAGGGGGACAGGGAGGAGGTATGGCTACACCTTC.

The J gene is TRBJ1-4, the V gene TRBV6-6; the match to TRBD1 covers 7 bases. The trim removed 0 bases at V and 6 bases at J, leaving 4 bases unmatched. Germline CDR1 MNHNY, CDR2 SVGAGI (reference sequence). The CDR3 loop spans 15 amino acids. CDR3 residues: CASSYSSRGDEKLFF. CDR3 bases: TGTGCCAGCAGTTACTCGTCCAGGGGGGATGAAAAACTGTTTTTT.

In this sample, this clone turned up once. The chain is built from TRBV29-1 and TRBJ2-2; D remains ambiguous. Trimming shortened V by 7 bases and J by 0 bases, and 12 bases separated the two germline ends. Germline lookup yields CDR1 SQVTM and CDR2 ANQGSEA. This CDR3 has 14 residues. CDR3: CSAHRPTNTGELFF. The CDR3 region has the DNA TGCAGCGCACACCGACCTACGAACACCGGGGAGCTGTTTTTT.

This rearrangement joins TRBV7-8 to TRBJ2-7; D unresolved. Germline lookup yields CDR1 SGHVS and CDR2 FQNEAQ. Trimming cost V 3 bases and J 3 bases, with 9 bases left between them. The CDR3 contains 13 residues. Here the CDR3 DNA reads TGTGCCAGCAGCTTTCACAGCATCTACGAGCAGTACTTC. This codes for CASSFHSIYEQYF.

The V call is TRBV9, the J call TRBJ2-1, with 8 bases aligning to TRBD2. Per germline, CDR1 SGDLS and CDR2 YYNGEE. V shed 4 bases, J shed 6 bases, and the junction held 12 bases outside the gene matches. The CDR3 has 16 residues. The DNA of the CDR3 is TGTGCCAGCAGCCGGCTCGGGGGGGGCACGAGCAATGAGCAGTTCTTC. Amino acid sequence: CASSRLGGGTSNEQFF. The variable domain in full, completed from reference TRBV9 and TRBJ2-1, reads DSGVTQTPKHLITATGQRVTLRCSPRSGDLSVYWYQQSLDQGLQFLIQYYNGEERAKGNILERFSAQQFPDLHSELNLSSLELGDSALYFCASSRLGGGTSNEQFFGPGTRLTVL.

This clone has a handful of counts. The V and J genes are TRBV10-3 and TRBJ1-1; a weak D match, TRBD1 (5 bases). V lost 4 bases, J lost 6 bases, and 9 bases lay in between. The germline gives CDR1 ENHRY, CDR2 SYGVKD. This CDR3 spans 12 amino acids. For the CDR3, the DNA is TGTGCCATCAGTGTTCAGGGTCCTGAAGCTTTCTTT. Translation: CAISVQGPEAFF.

The CDR3 region is CASSLAHRGSTDTQYF. DNA of the CDR3: TGTGCCAGCAGTTTAGCCCACCGTGGGAGCACAGATACGCAGTATTTT. The chain couples TRBV6-5 to TRBJ2-3; no clear D gene. This CDR3 is 16 amino acids long. Germline CDR1 reads MNHEY; CDR2 reads SVGAGI. V lost 4 bases to trimming and J lost 0 bases, with 14 bases between them.

The chain couples TRBV2 to TRBJ1-5; 7 nucleotides align to TRBD1. CDR1 is SNHLY and CDR2 is FYNNEI in the germline V gene. With 7 bases clipped from V and 7 bases from J, the junction kept 7 bases outside the gene matches. This CDR3 has 13 amino acids. This CDR3 reads CASNRGGMQPQHF. The CDR3 region has the DNA TGTGCCAGCAACAGGGGTGGTATGCAGCCCCAGCATTTT.

Here the CDR3 DNA reads TGCGCCAGCAGCTTGGCACAGGGGGCTTCCTATGGCTACACCTTC. It yields the protein CASSLAQGASYGYTF. The chain is built from TRBV5-1 and TRBJ1-2; the match to TRBD1 covers 9 bases. The CDR3 spans 15 residues. Germline V gene lookup returns CDR1 SGHRS and CDR2 YFSETQ. Trimming took 0 bases from V and 4 from J; bases not matched to a gene: 4.

The chain is built from TRBV7-2 and TRBJ2-7; D is undetermined. The CDR3 consists of 13 residues. Per germline, CDR1 SGHTA and CDR2 FQGNSA. Trimming left V 1 base short and J 1 base short, with 5 bases between. The CDR3 spells CASSLDYSYEQYF. In DNA form, the CDR3 reads TGTGCCAGCAGCTTAGATTATTCCTACGAGCAGTACTTC.

The chain couples TRBV6-4 to TRBJ2-5; tentative D call: TRBD1 (6 bases). V was trimmed by 3 bases and J by 4 bases, leaving 18 bases between them. CDR3 length: 16 amino acids. Germline CDR1 MRHNA, CDR2 SNTAGT. The CDR3, as DNA: TGTGCCAGCAGTGAGCAGGGGTCGGGCTTCGGAGAGACCCAGTACTTC. Its protein is CASSEQGSGFGETQYF.

The rearrangement links TRBV9 to TRBJ2-3; the D is unclear. Trimming left V 3 bases short and J 1 base short, with 15 bases between. Germline loops: CDR1 SGDLS, CDR2 YYNGEE. The CDR3 has 16 residues. The chain's CDR3 is CASSEPSSRGTDTQYF. The CDR3, as DNA: TGTGCCAGCAGCGAACCCTCCTCTCGGGGCACAGATACGCAGTATTTT. Together with reference TRBV9 and TRBJ2-3, the CDR3 gives the full variable domain: DSGVTQTPKHLITATGQRVTLRCSPRSGDLSVYWYQQSLDQGLQFLIQYYNGEERAKGNILERFSAQQFPDLHSELNLSSLELGDSALYFCASSEPSSRGTDTQYFGPGTRLTVL.